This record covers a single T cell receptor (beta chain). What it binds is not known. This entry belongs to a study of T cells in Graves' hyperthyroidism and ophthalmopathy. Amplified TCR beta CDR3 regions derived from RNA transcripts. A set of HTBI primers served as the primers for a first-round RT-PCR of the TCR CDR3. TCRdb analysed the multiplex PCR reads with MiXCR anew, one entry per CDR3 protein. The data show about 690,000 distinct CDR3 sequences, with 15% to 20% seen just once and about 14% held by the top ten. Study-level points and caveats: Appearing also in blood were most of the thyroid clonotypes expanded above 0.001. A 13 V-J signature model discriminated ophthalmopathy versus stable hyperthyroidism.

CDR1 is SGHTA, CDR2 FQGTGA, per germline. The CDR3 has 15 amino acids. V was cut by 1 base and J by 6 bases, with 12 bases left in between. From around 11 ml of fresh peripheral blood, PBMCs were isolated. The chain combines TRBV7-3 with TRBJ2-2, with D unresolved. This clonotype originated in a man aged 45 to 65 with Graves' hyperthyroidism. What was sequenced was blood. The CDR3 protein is CASSLNVLGSGELFF. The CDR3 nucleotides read TGTGCCAGCAGCTTAAATGTCCTAGGGTCCGGGGAGCTGTTTTTT.